Listed below are T cell receptor beta chains from one sample, sequenced in a study of blood T cell repertoires in COVID-19. The protocol was immunoSEQ multiplex PCR, while the TCRdb copy is restricted to in-frame clones and leaves out a portion. The table shows 30,000 to 45,000 clones, with just under 85% occurring only once. The sequencing sample was made of peripheral blood. These receptors all come from a human donor in a cohort sampled during active COVID-19. The CDR3 runs from the conserved cysteine through the conserved F or W. The D gene is left open where the match is weak. Expanded clones are given a class, and other clones once, few, many or no size at all.

CDR3 protein | CDR3 DNA | D gene | clone size | J gene | V gene
CASIVPGYSYEQYF | TGTGCCAGCATCGTACCAGGGTACTCCTACGAGCAGTACTTC | - | - | TRBJ2-7 | TRBV6-5
CASSQTGGEYGYTF | TGCGCCAGCAGCCAGACAGGGGGCGAGTATGGCTACACCTTC | TRBD1 | - | TRBJ1-2 | TRBV4-1
CASSLGGDYGYTF | TGTGCCAGCAGCTTAGGCGGAGACTATGGCTACACCTTC | - | - | TRBJ1-2 | TRBV7-9
CATSRDQSAEQYF | TGTGCCACCAGCAGAGATCAGTCCGCCGAGCAGTACTTC | - | - | TRBJ2-7 | TRBV15
CASSEAGTSGGRADTQYF | TGTGCCAGCAGTGAAGCGGGGACTAGCGGGGGGCGTGCAGATACGCAGTATTTT | TRBD2 | - | TRBJ2-3 | TRBV6-1
CASSLGRPIRNTIYF | TGTGCCAGCAGTTTAGGGAGACCAATACGAAACACCATATATTTT | - | - | TRBJ1-3 | TRBV28
CASSLSTVNEAFF | TGTGCCAGCAGCTTAAGTACAGTTAATGAAGCTTTCTTT | - | once | TRBJ1-1 | TRBV7-3
CASSPLTASSYNSPLHF | TGTGCCAGTAGTCCACTGACAGCTAGCTCCTATAATTCACCCCTCCACTTT | - | - | TRBJ1-6 | TRBV19
CASSPRTGYYGYTF | TGTGCCAGCAGTCCGCGGACGGGATACTATGGCTACACCTTC | - | - | TRBJ1-2 | TRBV27
CSASNSGFAFF | TGCAGTGCTAGTAATTCCGGGTTCGCTTTCTTT | - | - | TRBJ1-1 | TRBV20-1
CASSYVEAAEAFF | TGTGCCAGCAGTTACGTCGAGGCAGCAGAAGCTTTCTTT | - | - | TRBJ1-1 | TRBV6-5
CASSENRGLGEKLFF | TGTGCCAGCAGTGAAAACAGGGGGCTGGGTGAAAAACTGTTTTTT | TRBD1 | - | TRBJ1-4 | TRBV6-1
CASRPPGQTYEQYF | TGTGCCAGCAGGCCACCCGGACAGACCTACGAGCAGTACTTC | - | - | TRBJ2-7 | TRBV28
CASSQDRKYGYTF | TGTGCCAGCAGCCAAGACAGGAAATATGGCTACACCTTC | - | - | TRBJ1-2 | TRBV3-1/TRBV3-2
CASSLSSGNTIYF | TGTGCCAGCAGTTTGAGCTCTGGAAACACCATATATTTT | - | - | TRBJ1-3 | TRBV6-5
CASSLRLFSEQYF | TGTGCCAGCAGCTTACGGTTGTTCTCCGAGCAGTACTTC | - | - | TRBJ2-7 | TRBV13
CASSQDGAGLGEKLFF | TGTGCCAGCAGCCAAGATGGAGCGGGACTCGGTGAAAAACTGTTTTTT | - | - | TRBJ1-4 | TRBV4-2
CATTQGRVNQPQHF | TGTGCCACCACACAGGGAAGGGTGAATCAGCCCCAGCATTTT | - | - | TRBJ1-5 | TRBV24-1
CASSLKGGDEQFF | TGTGCCAGCAGCTTGAAAGGAGGGGACGAGCAGTTCTTC | - | - | TRBJ2-1 | TRBV5-6
CASSQGANTEAFF | TGTGCCAGCTCACAGGGGGCGAACACTGAAGCTTTCTTT | TRBD1 | - | TRBJ1-1 | TRBV18